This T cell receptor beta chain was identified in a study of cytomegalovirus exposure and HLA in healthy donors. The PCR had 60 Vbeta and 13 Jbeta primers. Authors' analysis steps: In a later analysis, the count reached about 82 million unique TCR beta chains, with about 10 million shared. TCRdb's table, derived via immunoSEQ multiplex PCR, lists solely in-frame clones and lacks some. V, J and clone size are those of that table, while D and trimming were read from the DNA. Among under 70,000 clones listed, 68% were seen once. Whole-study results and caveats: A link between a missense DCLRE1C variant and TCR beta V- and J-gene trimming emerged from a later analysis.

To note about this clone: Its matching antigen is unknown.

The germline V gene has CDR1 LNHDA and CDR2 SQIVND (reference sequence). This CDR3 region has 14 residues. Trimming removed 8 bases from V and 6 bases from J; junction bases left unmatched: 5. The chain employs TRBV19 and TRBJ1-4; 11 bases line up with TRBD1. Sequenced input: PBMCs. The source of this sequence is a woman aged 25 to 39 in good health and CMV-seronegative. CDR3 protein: CASQDRGRDEKLFF. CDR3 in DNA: TGTGCCAGTCAGGACAGGGGGCGGGATGAAAAACTGTTTTTT. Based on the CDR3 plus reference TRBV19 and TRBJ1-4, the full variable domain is DGGITQSPKYLFRKEGQNVTLSCEQNLNHDAMYWYRQDPGQGLRLIYYSQIVNDFQKGDIAEGYSVSREKKESFPLTVTSAQKNPTAFYLCASQDRGRDEKLFFGSGTQLSVL.